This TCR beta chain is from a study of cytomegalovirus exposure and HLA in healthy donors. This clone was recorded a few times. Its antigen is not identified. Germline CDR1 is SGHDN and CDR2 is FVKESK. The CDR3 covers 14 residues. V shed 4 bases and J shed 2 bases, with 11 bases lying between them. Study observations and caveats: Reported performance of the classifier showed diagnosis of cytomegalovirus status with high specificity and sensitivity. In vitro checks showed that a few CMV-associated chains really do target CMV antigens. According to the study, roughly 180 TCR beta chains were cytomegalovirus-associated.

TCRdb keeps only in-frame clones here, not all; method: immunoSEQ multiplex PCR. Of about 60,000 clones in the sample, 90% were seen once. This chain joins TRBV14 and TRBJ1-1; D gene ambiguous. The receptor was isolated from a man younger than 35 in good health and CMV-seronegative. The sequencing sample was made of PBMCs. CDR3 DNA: TGTGCCAGCAGCCCGGGTGCCAGAAACACTGAAGCTTTCTTT. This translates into CASSPGARNTEAFF.